This record covers a single TCR beta chain. Its antigen is undetermined. The repertoire was sequenced with immunoSEQ multiplex PCR; TCRdb's copy has only in-frame clones and lacks some. The sample yields roughly 61,000 clones, approximately 90% seen once. These data are taken from a study of OX40 agonist ivuxolimab in advanced cancers. Overall study results and limits: Expanded clones tended on average to be more numerous among CD8+ T cells than CD4+.

Sequencing was performed on CD4+ or CD8+ T cells sorted from blood, taken in a trial of the OX40 agonist ivuxolimab. The clonotype was recovered from an adult with an advanced solid tumor such as melanoma, head and neck, liver or kidney cancer.

The CDR3 spells CAISESTINQPQHF. In nucleotides, the CDR3 is TGTGCCATCAGTGAGTCGACTATCAATCAGCCCCAGCATTTT. The V gene is TRBV10-3, the J gene TRBJ1-5; D unresolved. Trimming left V 0 bases short and J 3 bases short, with 6 bases between. The germline gives CDR1 ENHRY, CDR2 SYGVKD. CDR3 length: 14 residues.